The 22 T cell receptor beta chains reported below all come from one sample, sequenced in a study of T cells after yellow fever vaccination. TCRdb itself ran the 5' RACE reads through MiXCR, one entry per CDR3 protein. The sample carries roughly 500,000 distinct CDR3 sequences, about a fifth recorded once. The material sequenced was PBMCs, taken 15 days after the yellow fever booster vaccination. The receptor set was obtained from a man between 25 and 39 years old who received the YFV17D yellow fever vaccine.

This clonotype has just a few counts. The chain couples TRBV6-1 to TRBJ1-1; no clear D. Trimming left V 4 bases short and J 1 base short, with 10 bases between. The CDR3 has 14 amino acids. CDR1 is MNHNS, CDR2 SASEGT, per germline. CDR3 nucleotides: TGTGCCAGCAGTGCCCCCCGCCCGAACACTGAAGCTTTCTTT. This gives the protein CASSAPRPNTEAFF.

The rearrangement uses TRBV29-1 and TRBJ2-5; D remains unclear. Germline CDR1 reads SQVTM; CDR2 reads ANQGSEA. The CDR3 extends over 13 amino acids. Trimming shortened V by 2 bases and J by 4 bases, and 11 bases separated the two germline ends. CDR3 residues: CSVEPQVLETQYF. CDR3 coding DNA: TGCAGCGTTGAACCCCAGGTCCTAGAGACCCAGTACTTC.

This clonotype has just a few counts. The chain employs TRBV27 and TRBJ2-1; the match to TRBD1 covers 8 bases. The CDR3 loop spans 15 amino acids. Trimming removed 2 bases from V and 7 bases from J; junction bases left unmatched: 7. Germline CDR1 is MNHEY and CDR2 is SMNVEV (reference sequence). The CDR3 sequence is CASSLRDRFGNEQFF. CDR3 DNA: TGTGCCAGCAGTTTACGGGACAGGTTTGGGAATGAGCAGTTCTTC.

The J gene is TRBJ2-1, the V gene TRBV7-9, with D possibly TRBD2 on 5 matching bases. This CDR3 region has 11 residues. Germline CDR1 and CDR2: SEHNR and FQNEAQ (reference sequence). Trimming stripped 11 bases from V and 5 bases from J, with 10 bases between. Here the CDR3 reads CAGTGNNEQFF. CDR3 DNA: TGTGCCGGTACCGGGAACAATGAGCAGTTCTTC.

The chain joins TRBV29-1 to TRBJ1-1; a weak D match, TRBD1 (5 bases). CDR1 is SQVTM, CDR2 ANQGSEA, per germline. V was shortened by 6 bases and J by 0 bases, with 17 bases between the two germline ends. There are 15 residues in the CDR3. CDR3 loop: CSVSAGQKMNTEAFF. CDR3 DNA sequence: TGCAGCGTAAGTGCCGGACAAAAGATGAACACTGAAGCTTTCTTT. The entire variable domain, with the rest obtained from reference TRBV29-1 and TRBJ1-1, is as follows: SAVISQKPSRDICQRGTSLTIQCQVDSQVTMMFWYRQQPGQSLTLIATANQGSEATYESGFVIDKFPISRPNLTFSTLTVSNMSPEDSSIYLCSVSAGQKMNTEAFFGQGTRLTVV.

This chain links TRBV6-2 or TRBV6-3 with TRBJ2-4, with a possible D match to TRBD2 (6 bases). The germline CDR1 and CDR2 sequences are MNHEY and SVGEGT. The CDR3 is made up of 15 amino acids. V gave up 5 bases and J gave up 1 base, with 12 bases separating them. CDR3 coding DNA: TGTGCCAGCAGTCCCCGGGGGATCGCCAAAAACATTCAGTACTTC. Translated, it gives CASSPRGIAKNIQYF.

The chain uses TRBV12-3 or TRBV12-4 and TRBJ2-7, with 7 bases aligning to TRBD1. This CDR3 is 14 amino acids long. The J segment lost 8 bases and the V segment lost 3 bases, leaving 10 bases of the junction unmatched. CDR3 in DNA: TGTGCCAGCAGTTTGCTAGGGCAGGGGGTCAAGCAGTACTTC. This encodes CASSLLGQGVKQYF.

The chain joins TRBV27 to TRBJ2-2; D uncertain. The CDR3 runs 15 residues. Looked up from germline, CDR1 is MNHEY and CDR2 is SMNVEV (reference sequence). The V end lost 6 bases, the J end lost 4 bases, and 15 bases lay between the germline ends. The CDR3 nucleotides are TGTGCCAGCAGGTTAGGGTGGGGTGTCACCGGGGAGCTGTTTTTT. Amino acid sequence: CASRLGWGVTGELFF.

This clonotype has more than one count but fewer than ten. The chain is built from TRBV20-1 and TRBJ2-7; 12 nucleotides match TRBD2. V was clipped by 5 bases and J by 3 bases; unmatched bases: 11. Germline assignment: CDR1 DFQATT and CDR2 SNEGSKA (reference sequence). This CDR3 region has 16 residues. The CDR3: CSALGELAGGGYEQYF. The CDR3 DNA reads TGCAGTGCTCTAGGGGAGCTAGCGGGAGGGGGCTACGAGCAGTACTTC.

The chain recombines TRBV7-9 with TRBJ1-5; TRBD1 aligns across 9 bases. Germline CDR1 and CDR2: SEHNR and FQNEAQ (reference sequence). The CDR3 contains 16 residues. V lost 5 bases to trimming and J lost 9 bases; unmatched junction nucleotides: 14. The CDR3 region is CASSSGTGNSIRPQHF. As DNA, the CDR3 is TGTGCCAGCAGCAGCGGGACAGGGAACTCCATTCGGCCCCAGCATTTT.

The chain joins TRBV4-3 to TRBJ2-2; D might be TRBD1 (6 bases). The germline V gene encodes CDR1 LGHNA and CDR2 YSLEER. Trimming cost V 1 base and J 10 bases, with 13 bases left between them. The CDR3 contains 14 residues. CDR3 region: CASSQGQVSVELFF. The CDR3 region has the DNA TGCGCCAGCAGCCAAGGACAGGTTTCCGTGGAGCTGTTTTTT.

This chain connects TRBV30 to TRBJ2-7; 7 bases line up with TRBD2. The V segment lost 3 bases and the J segment 0 bases; nucleotides outside the gene matches: 14. Germline CDR1 and CDR2: GTSNPN and SVGIG (reference sequence). There are 17 residues in the CDR3. The CDR3 loop is CAWSGLAVRPSSYEQYF. The CDR3 region has the DNA TGTGCCTGGAGCGGGCTAGCGGTGCGACCGAGCTCCTACGAGCAGTACTTC.

This clonotype was found many times. The J gene is TRBJ1-2, the V gene TRBV5-1; D gene unclear. Germline CDR1 and CDR2: SGHRS and YFSETQ. V dropped 0 bases and J dropped 2 bases, with 5 bases sitting between them. The CDR3 length is 13 residues. CDR3 sequence reads: CASSLEGNYGYTF. DNA for the CDR3: TGCGCCAGCAGCTTGGAAGGGAACTATGGCTACACCTTC.

This clonotype was counted only a few times. The chain uses TRBV10-3 and TRBJ1-4; TRBD1 matches at 7 bases. The V gene end was trimmed by 8 bases and the J gene end by 8 bases; junction bases not matched to a gene: 8. Per the germline V gene, CDR1 is ENHRY and CDR2 is SYGVKD. The CDR3 length is 13 residues. The CDR3 is CAIGRGQNEKLFF. The CDR3 nucleotides are TGTGCCATCGGAAGGGGGCAGAACGAAAAACTGTTTTTT.

This clonotype was seen only a few times. The J gene is TRBJ2-5, the V gene TRBV12-3 or TRBV12-4, with TRBD2 identical over 14 bases. Trimming at V came to 4 bases and at J to 1 base, leaving 5 bases not matched to a gene. The CDR3 loop spans 17 amino acids. The DNA of the CDR3 is TGTGCCAGCAGTTCCGGGACTAGCGGGAGTCCCCAAGAGACCCAGTACTTC. Its protein product is CASSSGTSGSPQETQYF.

The rearrangement links TRBV20-1 to TRBJ2-7; 7 bases agree with TRBD1. The CDR3 is made up of 19 amino acids. Germline loops: CDR1 DFQATT, CDR2 SNEGSKA (reference sequence). V lost 0 bases to trimming and J lost 7 bases; unmatched junction nucleotides: 24. CDR3 sequence: CSARDETGSPPSPSEEQYF. In DNA, the CDR3 is TGCAGTGCTAGAGATGAGACAGGGTCGCCGCCTAGTCCCAGTGAGGAGCAGTACTTC.

This clonotype was seen a handful of times. The chain recombines TRBV6-1 with TRBJ2-7; 11 bases agree with TRBD2. This CDR3 has 15 amino acids. Germline CDR1 is MNHNS and CDR2 is SASEGT. Trimming at V came to 4 bases and at J to 3 bases, leaving 5 bases not matched to a gene. The CDR3 spells CASSALAGGHYEQYF. DNA for the CDR3: TGTGCCAGCAGTGCCTTAGCGGGAGGGCACTACGAGCAGTACTTC.

V usage is TRBV10-3 and J usage is TRBJ2-7, with TRBD1 as a possible D gene (6 bases). CDR1 and CDR2 from the germline V gene are ENHRY and SYGVKD. The length of the CDR3 is 15 residues. With 0 bases removed from V and 2 bases from J, the gap between germline ends came to 11 bases. As DNA, the CDR3 is TGTGCCATCAGTGAGTCGGGGGCAGGGCCCTACGAGCAGTACTTC. Protein: CAISESGAGPYEQYF.

This clonotype was seen a few times. The gene calls are TRBV7-3 and TRBJ2-1; 7 bases match TRBD1. The CDR3 extends over 16 amino acids. Per the germline V gene, CDR1 is SGHTA and CDR2 is FQGTGA. Germline trimming cut 5 bases from V and 4 bases from J; bases unmatched to any gene: 11. CDR3 DNA sequence: TGTGCCAGCAGCCCGGTGGGACAGCCCCGATACAATGAGCAGTTCTTC. Encoded protein: CASSPVGQPRYNEQFF.

This clonotype appeared a few times. V is TRBV12-3 or TRBV12-4 and J is TRBJ2-7, with unresolved D. The CDR3 has 14 residues. The V end lost 4 bases, the J end lost 0 bases, and 10 bases lay between the germline ends. DNA for the CDR3: TGTGCCAGCAGTTCTCCGGGCGTCTCCTACGAGCAGTACTTC. Residues: CASSSPGVSYEQYF.

The chain combines TRBV3-1 with TRBJ1-3; tentatively, D is TRBD1 (6 bases). CDR1 is LGHDT, CDR2 YNNKEL, per germline (reference sequence). Trimming stripped 5 bases from V and 3 bases from J, with 17 bases between. This CDR3 is built from 16 residues. CDR3: CASSSPRGAFGNTIYF. CDR3 sequence (DNA): TGTGCCAGCAGCTCCCCACGGGGGGCTTTTGGAAACACCATATATTTT.

This chain connects TRBV12-3 or TRBV12-4 to TRBJ2-5; D not resolved. V lost 2 bases and J 3 bases, leaving 13 bases between the germline ends. The CDR3 has 15 residues. For the CDR3, the DNA is TGTGCCAGCAGTTTAAACACCCTATCAAAAGAGACCCAGTACTTC. Encoded protein: CASSLNTLSKETQYF.